Sequencing of this T cell receptor beta chain was carried out in a study of CD8+CD57+ T cells in acquired aplastic anemia. Genomic DNA constituted the template upon which TCR beta VDJ and CDR3 profiling was performed. Via MiXCR, TCRdb re-called the reads, giving one row per CDR3 protein. Found here are roughly 170,000 distinct CDR3 sequences, about half of them singletons; the top ten hold 13%. Flow cytometry had shown expanded CD8+CD57+ cells in the patients chosen for sequencing. CDR1 is DFQATT, CDR2 SNEGSKA, per germline (reference sequence). The germline V and J ends were trimmed by 0 bases and 1 base, with 12 bases remaining between them. The CDR3 extends over 15 amino acids.

Source material: sorted CD4+, CD8+, or CD8+CD57+ T cells (not recorded which) from PBMCs. The chain has TRBV20-1 and TRBJ1-1; D unclear. The receptor was derived from a human donor with aplastic anemia. The CDR3: CSARDERERNTEAFF. CDR3 in DNA: TGCAGTGCTAGAGATGAGAGGGAGAGGAACACTGAAGCTTTCTTT.